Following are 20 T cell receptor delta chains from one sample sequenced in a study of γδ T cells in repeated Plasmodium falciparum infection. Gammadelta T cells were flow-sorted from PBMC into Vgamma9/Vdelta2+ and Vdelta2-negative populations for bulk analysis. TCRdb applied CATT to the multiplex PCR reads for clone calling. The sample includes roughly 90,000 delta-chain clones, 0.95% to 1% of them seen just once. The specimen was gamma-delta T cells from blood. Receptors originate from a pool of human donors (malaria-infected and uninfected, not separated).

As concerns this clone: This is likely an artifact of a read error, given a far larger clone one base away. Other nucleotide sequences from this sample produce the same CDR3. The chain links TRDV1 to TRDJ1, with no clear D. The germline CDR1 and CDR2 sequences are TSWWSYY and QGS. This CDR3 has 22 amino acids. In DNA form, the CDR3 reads TGTGCTCTTGGGGAAATGAAGGCTCGAATGAGGAGATTTACCGGGTACACTGATAAACTCATCTTT. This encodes CALGEMKARMRRFTGYTDKLIF.

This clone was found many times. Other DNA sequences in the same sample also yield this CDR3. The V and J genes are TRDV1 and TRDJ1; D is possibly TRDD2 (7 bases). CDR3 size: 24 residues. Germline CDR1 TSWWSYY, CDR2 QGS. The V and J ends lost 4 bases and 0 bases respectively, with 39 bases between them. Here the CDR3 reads CALGGPKRVPTGWGIGRDTDKLIF. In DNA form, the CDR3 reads TGTGCTCTTGGGGGACCAAAGCGCGTTCCTACTGGCTGGGGAATCGGCCGGGACACCGATAAACTCATCTTT.

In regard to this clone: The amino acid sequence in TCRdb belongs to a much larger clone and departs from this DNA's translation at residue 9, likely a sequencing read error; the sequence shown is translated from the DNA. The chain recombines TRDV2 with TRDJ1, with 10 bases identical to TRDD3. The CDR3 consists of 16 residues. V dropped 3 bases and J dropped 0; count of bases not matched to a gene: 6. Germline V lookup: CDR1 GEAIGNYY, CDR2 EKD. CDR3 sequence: CACDLLGDAYTDKLIF. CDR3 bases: TGTGCCTGTGACCTACTGGGGGATGCCTACACCGATAAACTCATCTTT.

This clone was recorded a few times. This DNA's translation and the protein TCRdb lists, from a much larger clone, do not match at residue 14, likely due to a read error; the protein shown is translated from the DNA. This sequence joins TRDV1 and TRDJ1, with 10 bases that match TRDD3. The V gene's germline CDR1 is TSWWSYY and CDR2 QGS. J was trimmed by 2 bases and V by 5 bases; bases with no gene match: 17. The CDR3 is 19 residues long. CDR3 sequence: CALGYNLRRGIRVTDKLIF. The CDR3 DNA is TGTGCTCTTGGGTACAATCTACGGCGGGGGATACGTGTTACCGATAAACTCATCTTT.

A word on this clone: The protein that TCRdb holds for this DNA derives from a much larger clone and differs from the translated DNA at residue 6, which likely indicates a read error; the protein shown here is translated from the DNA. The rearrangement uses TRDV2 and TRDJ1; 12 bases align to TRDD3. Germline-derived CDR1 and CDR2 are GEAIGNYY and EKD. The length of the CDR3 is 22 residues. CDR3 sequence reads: CACDSPLRASLGDTDYTDKLIF. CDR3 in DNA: TGTGCCTGTGACTCCCCCCTACGGGCTTCTCTGGGGGATACGGATTACACCGACAAACTCATCTTT.

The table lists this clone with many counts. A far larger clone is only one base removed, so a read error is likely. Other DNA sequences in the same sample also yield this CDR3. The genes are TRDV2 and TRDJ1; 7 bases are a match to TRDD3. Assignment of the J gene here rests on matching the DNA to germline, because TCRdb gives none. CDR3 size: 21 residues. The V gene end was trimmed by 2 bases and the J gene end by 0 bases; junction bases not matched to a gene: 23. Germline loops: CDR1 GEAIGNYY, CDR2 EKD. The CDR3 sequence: CACDSILLSTGEERYTDKLIF. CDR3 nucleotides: TGTGCCTGTGACAGCATCCTTCTCAGTACTGGGGAAGAAAGGTACACCGATAAACTCATCTTT.

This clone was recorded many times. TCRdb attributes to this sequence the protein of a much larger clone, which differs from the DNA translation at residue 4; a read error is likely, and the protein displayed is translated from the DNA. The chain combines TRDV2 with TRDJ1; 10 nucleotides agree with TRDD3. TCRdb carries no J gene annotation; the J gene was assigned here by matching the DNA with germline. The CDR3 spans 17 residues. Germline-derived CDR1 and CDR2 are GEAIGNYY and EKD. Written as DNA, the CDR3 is TGTGCCTGTAACACACTGGATACTGGGGGATACACCGATAAACTCATCTTT. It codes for CACNTLDTGGYTDKLIF.

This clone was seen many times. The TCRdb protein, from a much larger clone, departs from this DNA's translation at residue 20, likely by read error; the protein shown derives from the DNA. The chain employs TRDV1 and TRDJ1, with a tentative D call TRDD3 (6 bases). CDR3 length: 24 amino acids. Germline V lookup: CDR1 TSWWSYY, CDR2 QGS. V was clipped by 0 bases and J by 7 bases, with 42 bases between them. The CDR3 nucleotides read TGTGCTCTTGGGGAACTAGGATTGCCTTTGAACTCCCTTAGTCTTGGGGATCCCTCCCTTAAACTCATCTTT. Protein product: CALGELGLPLNSLSLGDPSLKLIF.

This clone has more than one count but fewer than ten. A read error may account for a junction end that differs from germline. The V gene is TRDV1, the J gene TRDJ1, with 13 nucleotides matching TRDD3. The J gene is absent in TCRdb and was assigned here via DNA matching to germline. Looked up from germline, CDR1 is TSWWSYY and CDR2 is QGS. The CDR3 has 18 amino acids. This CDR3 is CAPGEIPTGGYGPDKLIF. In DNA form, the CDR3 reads TGTGCTCCTGGGGAAATTCCTACTGGGGGATACGGCCCCGATAAACTCATCTTT.

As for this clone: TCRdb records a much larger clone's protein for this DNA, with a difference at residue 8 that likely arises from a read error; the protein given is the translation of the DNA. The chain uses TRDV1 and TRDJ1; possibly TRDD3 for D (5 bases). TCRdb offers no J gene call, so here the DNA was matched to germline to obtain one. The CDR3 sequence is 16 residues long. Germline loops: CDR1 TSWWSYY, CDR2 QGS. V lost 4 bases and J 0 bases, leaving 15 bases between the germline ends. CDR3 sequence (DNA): TGTGCTCTTGGGGTCCGGGGGGTATCGTACACCGATAAACTCATCTTT. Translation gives CALGVRGVSYTDKLIF.

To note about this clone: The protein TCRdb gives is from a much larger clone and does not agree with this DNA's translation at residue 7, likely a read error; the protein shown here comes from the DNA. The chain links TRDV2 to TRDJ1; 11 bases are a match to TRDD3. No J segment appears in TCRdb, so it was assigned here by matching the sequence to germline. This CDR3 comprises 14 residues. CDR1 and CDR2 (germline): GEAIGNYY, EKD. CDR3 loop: CACDPVTLGDTLIF. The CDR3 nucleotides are TGTGCCTGTGACCCGGTTACGCTGGGGGATACACTCATCTTT.

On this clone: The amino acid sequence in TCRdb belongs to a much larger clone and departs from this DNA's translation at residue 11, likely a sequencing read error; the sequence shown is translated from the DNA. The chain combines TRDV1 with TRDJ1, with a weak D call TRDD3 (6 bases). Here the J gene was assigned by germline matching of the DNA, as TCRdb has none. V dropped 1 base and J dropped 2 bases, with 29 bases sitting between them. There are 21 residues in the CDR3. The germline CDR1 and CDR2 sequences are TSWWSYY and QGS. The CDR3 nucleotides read TGTGCTCTTGGGGAACCGAAGCTACTATGGGATGGGGGCTTCGCAACCGATAAACTCATCTTT. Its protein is CALGEPKLLWDGGFATDKLIF.

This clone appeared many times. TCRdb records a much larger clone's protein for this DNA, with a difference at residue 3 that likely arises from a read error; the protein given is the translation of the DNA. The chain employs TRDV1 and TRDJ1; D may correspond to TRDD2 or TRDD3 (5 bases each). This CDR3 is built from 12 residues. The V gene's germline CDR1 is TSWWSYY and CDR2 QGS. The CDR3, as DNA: TGTGCTTTTGGGATGTTTCCTTTTAAACTCATCTTT. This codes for CAFGMFPFKLIF.

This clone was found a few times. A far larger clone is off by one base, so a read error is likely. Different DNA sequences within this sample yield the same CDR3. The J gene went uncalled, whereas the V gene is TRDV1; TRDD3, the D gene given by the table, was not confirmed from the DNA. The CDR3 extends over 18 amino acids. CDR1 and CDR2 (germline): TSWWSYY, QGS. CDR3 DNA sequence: TGTGCTCTTGGGGGAACGGACGGGGGATACCTCTACACCGATAAGCTCATCTTT. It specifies CALGGTDGGYLYTDKLIF.

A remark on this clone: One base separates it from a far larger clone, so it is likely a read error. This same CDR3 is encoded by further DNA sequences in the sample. The CDR3 spells CACDTVGGYDNDYTDKLIF. In DNA form, the CDR3 reads TGTGCCTGTGACACGGTCGGTGGATACGACAACGACTACACCGATAAACTCATCTTT. The chain links TRDV2 to TRDJ1, with 7 bases identical to TRDD3. Here the J gene was assigned by germline matching of the DNA, as TCRdb has none. Germline V gene lookup returns CDR1 GEAIGNYY and CDR2 EKD. The CDR3 is made up of 19 amino acids. Trimming at V came to 1 base and at J to 0 bases, leaving 16 bases not matched to a gene.

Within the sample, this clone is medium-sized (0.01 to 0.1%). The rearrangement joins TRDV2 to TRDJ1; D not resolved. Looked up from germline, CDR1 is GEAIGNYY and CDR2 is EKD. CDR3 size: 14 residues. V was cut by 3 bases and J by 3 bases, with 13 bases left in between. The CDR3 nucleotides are TGTGCCTGTGACGCCCGCGATGCCGCCGATAAACTCATCTTT. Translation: CACDARDAADKLIF.

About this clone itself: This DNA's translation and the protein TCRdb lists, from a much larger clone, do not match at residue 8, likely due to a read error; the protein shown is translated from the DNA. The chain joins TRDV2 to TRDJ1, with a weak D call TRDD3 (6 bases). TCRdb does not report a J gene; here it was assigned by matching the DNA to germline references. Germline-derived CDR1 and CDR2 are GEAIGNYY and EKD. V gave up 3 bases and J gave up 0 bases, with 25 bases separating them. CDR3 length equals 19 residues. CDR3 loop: CACDLLGGPHLTYTDKLIF. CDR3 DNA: TGTGCCTGTGACTTGTTGGGGGGTCCTCACTTAACGTACACCGATAAACTCATCTTT.

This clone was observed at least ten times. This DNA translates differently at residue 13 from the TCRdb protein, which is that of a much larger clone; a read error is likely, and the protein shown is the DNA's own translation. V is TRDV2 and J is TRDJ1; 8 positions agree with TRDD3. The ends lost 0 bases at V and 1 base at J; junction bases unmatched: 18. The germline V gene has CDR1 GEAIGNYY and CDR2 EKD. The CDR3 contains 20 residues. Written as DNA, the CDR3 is TGTGCCTGTGACACCGAGGGGTCCAGGAACTGGGGGGTACGCACCGATAAACTCATCTTT. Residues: CACDTEGSRNWGVRTDKLIF.

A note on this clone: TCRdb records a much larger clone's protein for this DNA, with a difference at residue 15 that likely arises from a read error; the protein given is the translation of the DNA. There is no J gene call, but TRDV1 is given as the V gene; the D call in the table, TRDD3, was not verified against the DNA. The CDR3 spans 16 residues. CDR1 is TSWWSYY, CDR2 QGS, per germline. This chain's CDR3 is CALGDFPYWGIHKLTF. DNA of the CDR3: TGTGCTCTTGGGGACTTTCCGTACTGGGGGATACATAAACTCACCTTT.

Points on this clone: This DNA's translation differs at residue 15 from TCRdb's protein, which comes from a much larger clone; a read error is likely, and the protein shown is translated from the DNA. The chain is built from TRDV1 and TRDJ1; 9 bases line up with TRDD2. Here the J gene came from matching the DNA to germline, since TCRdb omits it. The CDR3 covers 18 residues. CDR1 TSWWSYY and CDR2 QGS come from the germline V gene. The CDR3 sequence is CALGNLPTKSTYTDRLIF. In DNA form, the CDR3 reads TGTGCTCTTGGGAACCTTCCTACGAAGTCTACGTACACCGATAGACTCATCTTT.